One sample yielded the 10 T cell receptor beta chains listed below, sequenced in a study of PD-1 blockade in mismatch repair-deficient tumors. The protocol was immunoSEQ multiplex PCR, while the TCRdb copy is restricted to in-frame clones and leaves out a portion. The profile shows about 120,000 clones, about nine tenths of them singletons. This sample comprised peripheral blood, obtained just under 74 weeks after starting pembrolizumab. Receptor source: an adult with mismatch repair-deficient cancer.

CDR3 loop: CASSEDEYTGELFF. CDR3 nucleotide sequence: TGTGCCAGCAGTGAGGATGAGTACACCGGGGAGCTGTTTTTT. This chain connects TRBV6-4 to TRBJ2-2, with unresolved D. V was clipped by 3 bases and J by 3 bases, with 8 bases between them. The CDR3 has 14 amino acids. The germline V gene encodes CDR1 MRHNA and CDR2 SNTAGT.

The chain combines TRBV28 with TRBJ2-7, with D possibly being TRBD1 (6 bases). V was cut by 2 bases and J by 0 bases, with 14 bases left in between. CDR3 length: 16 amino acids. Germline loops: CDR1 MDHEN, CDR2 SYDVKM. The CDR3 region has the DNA TGTGCCAGCAGTTTACCCCCCCCGGACAGCTCCTACGAGCAGTACTTC. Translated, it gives CASSLPPPDSSYEQYF.

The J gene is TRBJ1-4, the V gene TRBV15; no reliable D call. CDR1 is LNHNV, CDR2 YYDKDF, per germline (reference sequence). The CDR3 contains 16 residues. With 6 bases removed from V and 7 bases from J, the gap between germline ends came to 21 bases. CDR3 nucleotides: TGTGCCACCAGTACCCGAAGCATGGGGTTGGGTGAAAAACTGTTTTTT. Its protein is CATSTRSMGLGEKLFF.

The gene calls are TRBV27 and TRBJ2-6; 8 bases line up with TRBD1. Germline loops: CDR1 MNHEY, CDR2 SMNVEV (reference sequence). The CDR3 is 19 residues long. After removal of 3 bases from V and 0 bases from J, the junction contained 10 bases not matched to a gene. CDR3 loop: CASSFLTGAGPSGANVLTF. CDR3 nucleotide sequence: TGTGCCAGCAGTTTTTTGACAGGGGCGGGGCCCTCTGGGGCCAACGTCCTGACTTTC.

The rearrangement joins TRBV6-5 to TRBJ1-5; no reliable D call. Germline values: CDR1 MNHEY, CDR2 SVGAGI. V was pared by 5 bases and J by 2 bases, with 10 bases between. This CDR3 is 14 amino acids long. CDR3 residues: CASSLGIGNQPQHF. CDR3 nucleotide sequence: TGTGCCAGCAGTCTTGGCATTGGCAATCAGCCCCAGCATTTT.

The CDR3 coding sequence is TGTGCCAGCAGTGTTTCTAGCGGGATAGGGACCGGGGAGCTGTTTTTT. Its protein product is CASSVSSGIGTGELFF. The chain is built from TRBV6-1 and TRBJ2-2; 9 bases are shared with TRBD2. The CDR3 is made up of 16 amino acids. Germline V CDR1 and CDR2: MNHNS, SASEGT. V was pared by 4 bases and J by 5 bases, with 8 bases of the junction left unmatched.

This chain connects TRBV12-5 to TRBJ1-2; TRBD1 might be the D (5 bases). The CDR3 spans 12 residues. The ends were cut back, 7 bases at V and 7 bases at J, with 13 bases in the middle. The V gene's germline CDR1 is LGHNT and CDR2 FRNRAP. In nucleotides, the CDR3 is TGTGCTAGTGCCTTGTCAGGGTTTGGCTACACCTTC. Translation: CASALSGFGYTF.

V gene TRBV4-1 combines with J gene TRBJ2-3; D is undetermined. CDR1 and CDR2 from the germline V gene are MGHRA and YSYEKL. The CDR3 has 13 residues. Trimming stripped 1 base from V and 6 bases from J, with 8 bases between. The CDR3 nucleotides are TGCGCCAGCAGCCAAGGTTCAGCGGATACGCAGTATTTT. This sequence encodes CASSQGSADTQYF.

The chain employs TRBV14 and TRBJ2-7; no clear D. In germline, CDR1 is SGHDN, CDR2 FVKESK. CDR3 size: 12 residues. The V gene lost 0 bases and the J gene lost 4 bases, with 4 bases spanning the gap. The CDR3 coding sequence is TGTGCCAGCAGCCAAGACTCATACGAGCAGTACTTC. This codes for CASSQDSYEQYF.

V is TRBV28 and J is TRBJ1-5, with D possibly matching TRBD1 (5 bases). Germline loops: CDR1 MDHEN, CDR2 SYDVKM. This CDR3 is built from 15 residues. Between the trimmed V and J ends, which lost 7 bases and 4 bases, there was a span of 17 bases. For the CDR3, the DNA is TGTGCCAGCAAAAGGGACGTCCTCGGGAATCAGCCCCAGCATTTT. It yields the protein CASKRDVLGNQPQHF.